This entry describes one T cell receptor beta chain. The data stem from a study of cytomegalovirus exposure and HLA in healthy donors. A multiplex PCR was run with 60 Vbeta primers and 13 Jbeta primers. Repertoires were generated with immunoSEQ multiplex PCR, while TCRdb's copy carries only in-frame clones and drops some. The sample holds 130,000 to 150,000 clones, about three quarters seen once. V lost 6 bases to trimming and J lost 10 bases, with 13 bases between them. The CDR3 spans 12 residues. The germline CDR1 and CDR2 sequences are SNHLY and FYNNEI. At collection, donors were nominally healthy, but unrecorded immune exposures were probable.

This sequence originates from a human donor in good health. The chain carries TRBV2 and TRBJ2-1; a possible D gene is TRBD2 (6 bases). Material for sequencing was PBMCs. In DNA form, the CDR3 reads TGTGCCAGCAGGGCCCCCGGAGGGGAGCAGTTCTTC. Translating it yields CASRAPGGEQFF.